Following are 3 T cell receptor beta chains from one sample sequenced in a study of monozygotic twins with inflammatory bowel disease. One entry per CDR3 protein, without DNA, is what TCRdb gives after re-calling the 5' RACE reads. Its table records approximately 340,000 distinct CDR3 sequences. Sequencing used blood. These TCRs come from a human donor with ulcerative colitis or Crohn's disease, or a healthy co-twin of an affected twin (not recorded which).

The V and J genes are TRBV20-1 and TRBJ2-1. This CDR3 comprises 11 residues. Per germline, CDR1 DFQATT and CDR2 SNEGSKA (reference sequence). The CDR3 loop is CSAGVGNEQFF.

The chain combines TRBV20-1 with TRBJ1-6; TCRdb gives TRBD1 as the D gene, but with no DNA this cannot be confirmed. Germline V gene sequence: CDR1 DFQATT, CDR2 SNEGSKA (reference sequence). There are 17 residues in the CDR3. The CDR3 loop is CSSSTGQALRLGSPLHF.

The genes are TRBV15 and TRBJ1-1; checking the TCRdb D call of TRBD1 is not possible without DNA. Germline V gives CDR1 LNHNV, CDR2 YYDKDF (reference sequence). There are 13 residues in the CDR3. CDR3: CAAKLGVNTEAFF.